These 19 T cell receptor beta chains were sequenced from one sample in a study of blood T cells in healthy people across ages. Alongside a J-beta primer mix, a sample-barcoded 5' primer served in a second PCR lasting roughly 7 to 12 cycles. TCRdb passed the 5' RACE reads through MiXCR, listing each CDR3 protein once. The sample carries about 640,000 distinct CDR3 sequences, approximately 59% recorded once. Sequencing was performed on blood. The receptor source for this set is a man aged 55 to 69 in good health.

The rearrangement joins TRBV7-9 to TRBJ1-2, with D possibly being TRBD1 (6 bases). V lost 7 bases to trimming and J lost 4 bases, with 13 bases between them. CDR1 is SEHNR, CDR2 FQNEAQ, per germline (reference sequence). This CDR3 spans 13 amino acids. The chain's CDR3 is CASTPGQPYGYTF. CDR3 nucleotide sequence: TGTGCCAGCACCCCGGGACAACCCTATGGCTACACCTTC.

V usage is TRBV10-3 and J usage is TRBJ2-3; D might be TRBD1 (5 bases). This CDR3 region has 14 residues. V was trimmed by 4 bases and J by 0 bases, leaving 8 bases between them. CDR1 is ENHRY and CDR2 is SYGVKD in the germline V gene. The CDR3 region is CAISGGFSTDTQYF. CDR3 DNA: TGTGCCATCAGTGGGGGCTTCAGCACAGATACGCAGTATTTT.

The CDR3 sequence is CASSPTTRLAYNEQFF. The CDR3 nucleotides read TGCGCCAGCAGCCCTACAACCCGCTTAGCCTACAATGAGCAGTTCTTC. The chain couples TRBV4-1 to TRBJ2-1; D is undetermined. Germline lookup yields CDR1 MGHRA and CDR2 YSYEKL. This CDR3 has 16 residues. V was cut by 4 bases and J by 2 bases, with 15 bases left in between.

The chain carries TRBV5-1 and TRBJ2-1; TRBD2 is a possible D gene (7 bases). This CDR3 has 15 residues. Trimming removed 3 bases from V and 7 bases from J, with 17 bases in between. Germline V gene data show CDR1 as SGHRS and CDR2 as YFSETQ. The chain's CDR3 is CASSSVRGGFNEQFF. DNA for the CDR3: TGCGCCAGCAGCTCCGTGAGGGGGGGCTTTAATGAGCAGTTCTTC. Combining the CDR3 with reference TRBV5-1 and TRBJ2-1 gives the whole variable domain KAGVTQTPRYLIKTRGQQVTLSCSPISGHRSVSWYQQTPGQGLQFLFEYFSETQRNKGNFPGRFSGRQFSNSRSEMNVSTLELGDSALYLCASSSVRGGFNEQFFGPGTRLTVL.

The rearrangement joins TRBV25-1 to TRBJ2-1; 7 bases are shared with TRBD1. The CDR3 has 13 amino acids. V lost 6 bases, J lost 15 bases, and 14 bases stayed unmatched. The germline gives CDR1 MGHDK, CDR2 SYGVNS. CDR3 sequence reads: CASRTGTGQPLFF. CDR3 in DNA: TGTGCCAGCAGAACAGGTACGGGACAGCCCCTGTTCTTC.

The chain carries TRBV5-6 and TRBJ1-6; TRBD1 matches 7 bases. The germline V gene has CDR1 SGHDT and CDR2 YYEEEE. The CDR3 has 19 amino acids. V shed 0 bases, J shed 0 bases, and the junction held 9 bases outside the gene matches. The DNA for the CDR3 is TGTGCCAGCAGCTTGGTGCGACAGGGTGCGGGCTCCTATAATTCACCCCTCCACTTT. Protein product: CASSLVRQGAGSYNSPLHF.

This sequence joins TRBV10-3 and TRBJ2-1; D not certain. The length of the CDR3 is 12 residues. Looked up from germline, CDR1 is ENHRY and CDR2 is SYGVKD. Between the trimmed V and J ends, which lost 11 bases and 0 bases, there was a span of 8 bases. This CDR3 is CAPLPSYNEQFF. The CDR3 nucleotides are TGTGCCCCACTACCCTCCTACAATGAGCAGTTCTTC.

This clonotype showed up just a few times. This chain connects TRBV20-1 to TRBJ2-7; 8 bases match TRBD2. CDR3 size: 14 residues. Germline CDR1 and CDR2: DFQATT and SNEGSKA (reference sequence). With 6 bases clipped from V and 4 bases from J, the junction kept 11 bases outside the gene matches. DNA of the CDR3: TGCAGTGCCCCTAGGCGGGGGGTTGCATACGAGCAGTACTTC. Translated: CSAPRRGVAYEQYF.

V and J are TRBV7-9 and TRBJ1-1; possibly TRBD1 for D (6 bases). This CDR3 is 15 amino acids long. Germline CDR1 reads SEHNR; CDR2 reads FQNEAQ (reference sequence). Trimming cost V 1 base and J 2 bases, with 11 bases left between them. The CDR3 protein is CASSLGTAANTEAFF. CDR3 bases: TGTGCCAGCAGCTTAGGGACAGCGGCTAACACTGAAGCTTTCTTT.

The chain employs TRBV2 and TRBJ2-7; a weak D match, TRBD1 (6 bases). The better agreement between TRBJ2-5 and the DNA end casts doubt on the J call. Germline V gene data show CDR1 as SNHLY and CDR2 as FYNNEI. The CDR3 runs to 13 residues. CDR3 in amino acids: CASGKQGWETQYF. The CDR3 DNA is TGTGCCAGCGGGAAACAGGGCTGGGAGACCCAGTACTTC.

The chain carries TRBV5-6 and TRBJ2-7, with TRBD1 as a possible D gene (5 bases). The end of the DNA is better explained by TRBJ2-5, so the J call may be wrong. Germline V gene data show CDR1 as SGHDT and CDR2 as YYEEEE. The CDR3 contains 15 residues. The CDR3: CASSLAAGQMETQYF. CDR3 nucleotide sequence: TGTGCCAGCAGCTTGGCGGCAGGGCAGATGGAGACCCAGTACTTC.

Only one count was recorded for this clonotype. The chain couples TRBV2 to TRBJ2-3; 7 nucleotides align to TRBD2. Germline V gene data show CDR1 as SNHLY and CDR2 as FYNNEI. The CDR3 totals 14 residues. V lost 8 bases to trimming and J lost 1 base; unmatched junction nucleotides: 6. Here the CDR3 reads CASADLAGTDTQYF. The CDR3 nucleotides are TGTGCCAGCGCAGACCTAGCGGGCACAGATACGCAGTATTTT. Together with reference TRBV2 and TRBJ2-3, the CDR3 gives the full variable domain: EPEVTQTPSHQVTQMGQEVILRCVPISNHLYFYWYRQILGQKVEFLVSFYNNEISEKSEIFDDQFSVERPDGSNFTLKIRSTKLEDSAMYFCASADLAGTDTQYFGPGTRLTVL.

The rearrangement links TRBV20-1 to TRBJ2-5, with TRBD2 matching 10 bases. The V gene's germline CDR1 is DFQATT and CDR2 SNEGSKA (reference sequence). Trimming removed 0 bases from V and 2 bases from J; junction bases left unmatched: 9. CDR3 size: 17 residues. The CDR3 here is CSARDPRLAGKQETQYF. CDR3 coding DNA: TGCAGTGCTAGAGATCCCCGACTAGCGGGCAAACAAGAGACCCAGTACTTC.

This rearrangement joins TRBV5-5 to TRBJ2-5; D ambiguous. There are 13 residues in the CDR3. In germline, CDR1 is SGHKS, CDR2 YYEKEE (reference sequence). V was pared by 6 bases and J by 11 bases, with 20 bases between. CDR3 nucleotide sequence: TGTGCCAGCACCCTGCTGGGATACAATGAGCAGTACTTC. It yields the protein CASTLLGYNEQYF.

The CDR3 sequence: CASSLQSGGIQYF. The CDR3 coding sequence is TGTGCCAGCAGTTTACAGAGCGGTGGCATTCAGTACTTC. This rearrangement joins TRBV12-3 or TRBV12-4 to TRBJ2-4; TRBD2 might be the D (5 bases). With 2 bases removed from V and 9 bases from J, the gap between germline ends came to 11 bases. There are 13 residues in the CDR3.

The V and J genes are TRBV14 and TRBJ1-1; D call uncertain. V was pared by 4 bases and J by 0 bases, with 12 bases between. The germline V gene has CDR1 SGHDN and CDR2 FVKESK. CDR3 length: 15 amino acids. CDR3 in amino acids: CASSPFVGLNTEAFF. The CDR3 nucleotides read TGTGCCAGCAGCCCCTTTGTGGGCCTGAACACTGAAGCTTTCTTT.

CDR3 residues: CASSLRDYRFADTQYF. CDR3 coding DNA: TGTGCCAGCAGCTTGAGGGACTACCGGTTCGCAGATACGCAGTATTTT. The chain couples TRBV7-9 to TRBJ2-3; 7 positions match TRBD2. The germline CDR1 and CDR2 sequences are SEHNR and FQNEAQ (reference sequence). This CDR3 is built from 16 residues. The V and J ends lost 3 bases and 4 bases, in that order; junction bases with no gene match: 10. The entire variable domain, with the rest obtained from reference TRBV7-9 and TRBJ2-3, is as follows: DTGVSQNPRHKITKRGQNVTFRCDPISEHNRLYWYRQTLGQGPEFLTYFQNEAQLEKSRLLSDRFSAERPKGSFSTLEIQRTEQGDSAMYLCASSLRDYRFADTQYFGPGTRLTVL.

The CDR3 region has the DNA TGTGCCAGCAGGCAACAGGCCACCGGGGAGCTGTTTTTT. Residues: CASRQQATGELFF. The rearrangement links TRBV12-3 or TRBV12-4 to TRBJ2-2; tentatively, D is TRBD1 (5 bases). V lost 6 bases and J 4 bases, leaving 9 bases between the germline ends. The CDR3 contains 13 residues.

This clonotype was found a few times. J is TRBJ2-5 and V is TRBV25-1; possible D gene TRBD1, 5 bases. The V gene's germline CDR1 is MGHDK and CDR2 SYGVNS. The CDR3 spans 12 residues. Trimming pared 6 bases from V and 3 bases from J, leaving 8 bases between. The CDR3 sequence: CASSRQKETQYF. The CDR3 nucleotides read TGTGCCAGCAGCAGACAGAAAGAGACCCAGTACTTC.